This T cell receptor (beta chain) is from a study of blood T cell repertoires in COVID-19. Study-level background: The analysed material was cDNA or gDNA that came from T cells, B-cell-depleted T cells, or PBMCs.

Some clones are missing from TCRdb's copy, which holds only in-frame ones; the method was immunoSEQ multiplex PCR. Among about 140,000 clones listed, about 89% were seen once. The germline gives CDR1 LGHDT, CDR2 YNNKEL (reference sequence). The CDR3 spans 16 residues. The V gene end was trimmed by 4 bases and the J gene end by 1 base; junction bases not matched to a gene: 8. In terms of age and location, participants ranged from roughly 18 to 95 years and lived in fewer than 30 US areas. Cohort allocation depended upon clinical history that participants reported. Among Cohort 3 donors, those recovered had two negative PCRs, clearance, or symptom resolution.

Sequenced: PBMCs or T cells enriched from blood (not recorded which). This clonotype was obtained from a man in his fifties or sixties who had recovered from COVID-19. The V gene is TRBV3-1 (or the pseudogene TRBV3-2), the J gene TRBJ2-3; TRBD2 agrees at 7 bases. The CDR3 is CASSPTGLAGTDTQYF. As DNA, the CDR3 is TGTGCCAGCAGCCCAACGGGGCTAGCGGGCACAGATACGCAGTATTTT.